The source of this T cell receptor (beta chain) is a study of T cells in Graves' hyperthyroidism and ophthalmopathy. Findings of the study overall: Researchers report that a 13 V-J model separated ophthalmopathy from stable hyperthyroidism. A median approximately 6.5 months before onset, the model predicted ophthalmopathy.

A patient was excluded if there was uncontrolled infection, other autoimmune disease, pregnancy or lactation. PBMCs were derived from under 13 ml fresh peripheral blood. This CDR3 region has 14 residues. Germline V lookup: CDR1 MNHNS, CDR2 SASEGT. V gave up 10 bases and J gave up 0 bases; unmatched junction bases: 4. Amplified TCR beta CDR3 regions came from RNA transcripts. Researchers ran a first-round RT-PCR on the TCR CDR3 using the HTBI primer set. Each CDR3 protein gets one entry after TCRdb re-called the multiplex PCR reads with MiXCR. The sample consists of 600,000 to 900,000 distinct CDR3 sequences, roughly 17% of them appearing once. A note on this clonotype: Its antigen remains unknown.

The sequence derives from a man between 18 and 29 years old with Graves' hyperthyroidism. The sample taken for sequencing was blood. The V and J genes are TRBV6-1 and TRBJ2-2; 8 nucleotides align to TRBD1. The CDR3 sequence: CATRTGTNTGELFF. As DNA, the CDR3 is TGTGCCACCCGGACAGGGACGAACACCGGGGAGCTGTTTTTT.